These 5 T cell receptor beta chains share one sample of origin, sequenced in a study of beta chain features in type 1 diabetes. Study-level points and caveats: Patients with Type 1 diabetes showed moderately but significantly shorter TCRB CDR3s in all four CD4+ subsets.

No antigen has been assigned to these receptors. The entirety of the isolated RNA underwent reverse transcription, so expressed TCRB transcripts were sequenced. Profiled with immunoSEQ multiplex PCR; TCRdb holds only in-frame clones, not every one. The top ten clones hold 0.022% of a sample with hundreds of thousands of clones, 13% of them seen once. Sequenced material: naive CD4+ T cells from blood. Receptors originate from a man aged 18-30 years with type 1 diabetes.

The chain uses TRBV5-1 and TRBJ2-3; TRBD1 matches 9 bases. V was pared by 6 bases and J by 4 bases, with 6 bases of the junction left unmatched. The CDR3 is 14 residues long. The V gene's germline CDR1 is SGHRS and CDR2 YFSETQ. This CDR3 is CASTITGGPDTQYF. In nucleotides, the CDR3 is TGCGCCAGCACGATTACAGGGGGCCCAGATACGCAGTATTTT.

Turning to this clone: One end of the junction varies from germline; a read error may be responsible. The chain uses TRBV7-7 and TRBJ2-7; possibly TRBD2 for D (6 bases). The CDR3 has 13 amino acids. CDR1 is SSHAT, CDR2 FNYEAQ, per germline (reference sequence). In DNA form, the CDR3 reads TGTGCTAGCAGCAACAGTGGCCAGGGAGGGCAGTACTTC. Translation: CASSNSGQGGQYF.

The rearrangement uses TRBV7-3 and TRBJ2-3; D ambiguous. Trimming took 1 base from V and 6 from J, leaving 14 bases between them. CDR3 size: 15 residues. Per the germline V gene, CDR1 is SGHTA and CDR2 is FQGTGA. The CDR3 reads CASSLNGGREDTQYF. The CDR3, as DNA: TGTGCCAGCAGCTTAAACGGCGGCCGAGAGGATACGCAGTATTTT. Drawing the rest from reference TRBV7-3 and TRBJ2-3, the complete variable domain is GAGVSQTPSNKVTEKGKYVELRCDPISGHTALYWYRQSLGQGPEFLIYFQGTGAADDSGLPNDRFFAVRPEGSVSTLKIQRTERGDSAVYLCASSLNGGREDTQYFGPGTRLTVL.

The rearrangement uses TRBV28 and TRBJ2-7; D remains unclear. V was shortened by 3 bases and J by 7 bases, with 10 bases between the two germline ends. The CDR3 contains 12 residues. The germline CDR1 and CDR2 sequences are MDHEN and SYDVKM. This chain's CDR3 is CASSLIFGEQYF. The CDR3 DNA follows: TGTGCCAGCAGTTTGATCTTCGGGGAGCAGTACTTC.

The sample holds a few counts of this clone. The V call is TRBV29-1, the J call TRBJ2-3; 12 nucleotides align to TRBD1. V was pared by 2 bases and J by 4 bases, with 4 bases of the junction left unmatched. Germline values: CDR1 SQVTM, CDR2 ANQGSEA. The CDR3 covers 15 residues. The CDR3 sequence: CSVETGTGGPDTQYF. DNA of the CDR3: TGCAGCGTTGAAACCGGGACAGGGGGCCCAGATACGCAGTATTTT.